A selection of T cell receptor beta chains follows, all from one sample in a study of early T cells in non-severe SARS-CoV-2 infection. TCRdb independently ran MiXCR on the 5' RACE reads; one entry per CDR3 protein. The sample includes about 34,000 distinct CDR3 sequences, around 7% seen only once; the top ten take about 13%. The source material was whole blood, sampled at baseline. All receptors derive from an adult who was a healthcare worker with PCR-confirmed SARS-CoV-2 infection or an uninfected control (not recorded which). Both conserved end residues are part of each CDR3. Fields, in order: D gene, V gene, clone size, J gene, CDR3 DNA, CDR3 protein. A D gene is named only where the DNA matches it firmly. Not every row has a clone size; where given, it reads once, few, many or a size class.

>TRBD2|TRBV4-3|many|TRBJ2-6
TGCGCCAGCAGCCAAGAGACTAGCGAAGTCTCTGGGGCCAACGTCCTGACTTTC
CASSQETSEVSGANVLTF
>-|TRBV19|many|TRBJ2-2
TGTGCCAGTAGTGCCGAGGGGAGGACCGGGGAGCTGTTTTTT
CASSAEGRTGELFF
>TRBD2|TRBV4-3|few|TRBJ2-5
TGCGCCAGCAGCCAGGCGGTAGCGGGAGGGGGGAACCAAGAGACCCAGTACTTC
CASSQAVAGGGNQETQYF
>-|TRBV20-1|many|TRBJ2-7
TGCAGTGTCAGAGGGGTCTGGCGCAGCTCAGCAGGGTACGAGCAGTACTTC
CSVRGVWRSSAGYEQYF
>-|TRBV11-2|many|TRBJ1-2
TGTGCCAGCAGCCCAGTTACGGACAGTCAAGGTGGCTACACCTTC
CASSPVTDSQGGYTF
>TRBD1|TRBV6-2/TRBV6-3|-|TRBJ1-5
TGTGCCAGCAGCACCGACAGGGGGGGCAATCAGCCCCAGCATTTT
CASSTDRGGNQPQHF
>-|TRBV7-2|few|TRBJ2-3
TGTGCCAGCAGCTTGACAGGTTACACAGATACGCAGTATTTT
CASSLTGYTDTQYF
>TRBD1|TRBV7-9|few|TRBJ2-2
TGTGCCAGCAGCTTCCCCGGGACAGGGGACACCGGGGAGCTGTTTTTT
CASSFPGTGDTGELFF
>-|TRBV6-5|-|TRBJ1-2
TGTGCCAGCAGTTACGGTTGGGGGCTTGGCTACACCTTC
CASSYGWGLGYTF
>-|TRBV6-4|few|TRBJ2-2
TGTGCCAGCAGTGACACCATAGGGAAGGACACCGGGGAGCTGTTTTTT
CASSDTIGKDTGELFF
>-|TRBV20-1|many|TRBJ1-5
TGCAGTGCTGGGACGAGTAGCAATCAGCCCCAGCATTTT
CSAGTSSNQPQHF
>-|TRBV29-1|-|TRBJ2-5
TGCAGCGTTCGCTCCAGCCAAGAGACCCAGTACTTC
CSVRSSQETQYF
>TRBD1|TRBV7-2|few|TRBJ1-6
TGTGCCAGCAGCCTAGGACAGGGTCGATCACCCCTCCACTTT
CASSLGQGRSPLHF
>TRBD1|TRBV18|many|TRBJ1-2
TGTGCCAGCTCCCGCCTCGGACAGGGGGATGGCTACACCTTC
CASSRLGQGDGYTF
>-|TRBV13|medium-sized|TRBJ2-5
TGTGCCAGCAGCGTTACAGGGTTGCAAGAGACCCAGTACTTC
CASSVTGLQETQYF
>TRBD1|TRBV7-9|many|TRBJ2-3
TGTGCCAGCAGCGAATCGACAGGGTTGCTGGATACGCAGTATTTT
CASSESTGLLDTQYF
>-|TRBV4-2|many|TRBJ1-1
TGTGCCAGCAGCCAAGATCTCCGCAATGTTGCTGAAGCTTTCTTT
CASSQDLRNVAEAFF
>-|TRBV29-1|many|TRBJ1-1
TGCAGCGTTGAGCGGAACACTGAAGCTTTCTTT
CSVERNTEAFF
>-|TRBV20-1|many|TRBJ2-3
TGCAGTGCTAGAGTAGACACGCAGTATTTT
CSARVDTQYF
>-|TRBV21-1|many|TRBJ2-3
TGTGCCAGCATTACAGATACGCAGTATTTT
CASITDTQYF
>-|TRBV4-2|few|TRBJ1-1
TGTGCCAGCAGCCAAGAGATCGGAGGGGGTTACACTGAAGCTTTCTTT
CASSQEIGGGYTEAFF
>-|TRBV10-2|few|TRBJ2-3
TGCGCCATGGGGGAAGGGGCTAGCACAGATACGCAGTATTTT
CAMGEGASTDTQYF
>-|TRBV10-3|few|TRBJ2-3
TGTGCCATCAGTGAGTCGAAGGCCATAGCCGGCACAGATACGCAGTATTTT
CAISESKAIAGTDTQYF
>-|TRBV18|-|TRBJ2-6
TGTGCCAGCTCACCAGGGGTTGGGGCCAACGTCCTGACTTTC
CASSPGVGANVLTF
>-|TRBV4-1|many|TRBJ1-6
TGCGCCAGCAGCCTAGGACCTAGCTCCTATAATTCACCCCTCCACTTT
CASSLGPSSYNSPLHF
>TRBD2|TRBV12-3/TRBV12-4|few|TRBJ2-1
TGTGCCAGCAGTGGGGGACTAGCGGTCTACAATGAGCAGTTCTTC
CASSGGLAVYNEQFF
>-|TRBV20-1|-|TRBJ2-7
TGCAGTGCTATCTCGGACAGCTCCTACGAGCAGTACTTC
CSAISDSSYEQYF
>-|TRBV11-2|many|TRBJ2-1
TGTGCCAGCAGCTTAGTGTTTGGACTATATGACAATGAGCAGTTCTTC
CASSLVFGLYDNEQFF
>TRBD1|TRBV5-4|medium-sized|TRBJ1-4
TGTGCCAGCAGCCAGGGGGCTATTGGTGAAAAACTGTTTTTT
CASSQGAIGEKLFF
>-|TRBV27|many|TRBJ2-7
TGTGCCAGCAGTTTTTCTACAGGGTCCTACGAGCAGTACTTC
CASSFSTGSYEQYF
>-|TRBV4-2|many|TRBJ2-1
TGTGCCAGCGGTGAGCGGGACATTTACAATGAGCAGTTCTTC
CASGERDIYNEQFF
>TRBD2|TRBV2|few|TRBJ2-1
TGTGCCAGCAGCGCTCTAGCGGGAGGATCCAATGAGCAGTTCTTC
CASSALAGGSNEQFF
>-|TRBV5-1|many|TRBJ2-5
TGCGCCAGCAGCTTATGGGGGCTGGGAGAGACCCAGTACTTC
CASSLWGLGETQYF
>TRBD1|TRBV4-2|many|TRBJ2-7
TGTGCCAGCAGCCCAGGGGACAGGGGGTACGAGCAGTACTTC
CASSPGDRGYEQYF
>-|TRBV9|many|TRBJ2-3
TGTGCCAGCGCCCCGAGGGCGGGACCCGATGCAGATACGCAGTATTTT
CASAPRAGPDADTQYF
>-|TRBV4-1|few|TRBJ2-5
TGCGCCAGCAGCCAAATCCAAGCCTCGCAAGAGACCCAGTACTTC
CASSQIQASQETQYF
>-|TRBV5-4|few|TRBJ2-3
TGTGCCAGCAGCTTGGGGCAGATGCTCACAGATACGCAGTATTTT
CASSLGQMLTDTQYF